The 2 T cell receptor beta chains given below trace back to one sample, sequenced in a study of cytomegalovirus exposure and HLA in healthy donors. 13 Jbeta primers and 60 Vbeta primers were used for the PCR. This table comes from immunoSEQ multiplex PCR, and its TCRdb copy is limited to in-frame clones, with some not included. The table for this sample gives roughly 30,000 clones. The sample comprised PBMCs. The source of these receptors is a middle-aged woman in good health and CMV-seropositive.

The chain couples TRBV5-1 to TRBJ1-4, with 10 nucleotides matching TRBD1. The germline V gene has CDR1 SGHRS and CDR2 YFSETQ. The CDR3 length is 16 residues. Losses at the gene ends were 4 bases for V and 7 bases for J; bases not matched to a gene: 10. The CDR3 is CASSDGTGDGGEKLFF. CDR3 sequence (DNA): TGCGCCAGCAGCGACGGGACAGGGGATGGTGGTGAAAAACTGTTTTTT.

The gene calls are TRBV28 and TRBJ2-1; 9 bases line up with TRBD2. This CDR3 region has 15 residues. CDR1 MDHEN and CDR2 SYDVKM come from the germline V gene. Trimming took 4 bases from V and 4 from J; bases not matched to a gene: 5. The CDR3 sequence: CASSSWREGYNEQFF. The CDR3 DNA reads as TGTGCCAGCAGTTCTTGGCGGGAGGGTTACAATGAGCAGTTCTTC.